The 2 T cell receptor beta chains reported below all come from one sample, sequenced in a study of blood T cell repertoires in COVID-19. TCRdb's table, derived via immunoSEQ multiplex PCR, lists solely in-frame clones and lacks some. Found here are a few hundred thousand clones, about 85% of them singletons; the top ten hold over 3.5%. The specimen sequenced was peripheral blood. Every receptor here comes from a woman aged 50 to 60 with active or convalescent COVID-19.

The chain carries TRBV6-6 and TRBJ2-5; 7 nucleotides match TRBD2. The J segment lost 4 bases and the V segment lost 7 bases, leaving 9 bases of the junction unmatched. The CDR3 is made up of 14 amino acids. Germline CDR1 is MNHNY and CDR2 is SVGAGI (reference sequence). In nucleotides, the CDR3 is TGTGCCAGCACCCAGCCTGGGGGGGTAGAGACCCAGTACTTC. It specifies CASTQPGGVETQYF.

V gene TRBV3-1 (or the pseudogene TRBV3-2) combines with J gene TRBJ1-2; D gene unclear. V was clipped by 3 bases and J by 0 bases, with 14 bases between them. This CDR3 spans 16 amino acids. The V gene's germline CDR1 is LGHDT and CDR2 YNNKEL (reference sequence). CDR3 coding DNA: TGTGCCAGCAGCCAGCAAGGAGGGAGAGCTAACTATGGCTACACCTTC. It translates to CASSQQGGRANYGYTF.